These 22 T cell receptor beta chains were all obtained from the same sample, sequenced in a study of OX40 agonist ivuxolimab in advanced cancers. The table came from immunoSEQ multiplex PCR; TCRdb's copy has only in-frame clones and leaves some out. The data show 43,000 or so clones, more than 70% seen once. The sample was CD4+ or CD8+ T cells sorted from blood, taken in a trial of the OX40 agonist ivuxolimab. All receptors come from an adult with an advanced solid tumor such as melanoma, head and neck, liver or kidney cancer.

The V and J genes are TRBV6-6 and TRBJ1-1; D unclear. CDR1 is MNHNY, CDR2 SVGAGI, per germline (reference sequence). This CDR3 region has 16 residues. Trimming took off 6 bases at V and 2 bases at J, with 19 bases between the two ends. The CDR3 spells CASRQRTGGRNTEAFF. CDR3 nucleotides: TGTGCCAGCAGACAAAGGACGGGTGGTCGTAACACTGAAGCTTTCTTT.

The rearrangement joins TRBV7-6 to TRBJ2-2, with 11 bases that match TRBD2. Trimming cost V 1 base and J 2 bases; bases outside gene matches: 3. Germline CDR1 reads SGHVS; CDR2 reads FNYEAQ. This CDR3 region has 17 residues. The DNA for the CDR3 is TGTGCCAGCAGCTTAGAGACTAGCGGGGTAAACACCGGGGAGCTGTTTTTT. It specifies CASSLETSGVNTGELFF.

The chain employs TRBV19 and TRBJ2-5; D gene ambiguous. The CDR3 loop spans 13 amino acids. Per germline, CDR1 LNHDA and CDR2 SQIVND (reference sequence). Trimming took 4 bases from V and 4 from J, leaving 10 bases between them. Written as DNA, the CDR3 is TGTGCCAGTAGTAACATACAGAGAGAGACCCAGTACTTC. Translating it yields CASSNIQRETQYF.

The V and J genes are TRBV28 and TRBJ1-1; TRBD1 might be the D (5 bases). V was trimmed by 8 bases and J by 4 bases, leaving 11 bases between them. Per the germline V gene, CDR1 is MDHEN and CDR2 is SYDVKM. This CDR3 comprises 12 residues. The CDR3 here is CASHSGSTEAFF. CDR3 bases: TGTGCCAGCCACTCAGGGAGCACTGAAGCTTTCTTT.

This chain links TRBV19 with TRBJ2-6; D remains unclear. Trimming removed 5 bases at V and 4 bases at J, with 9 bases between. Germline V CDR1 and CDR2: LNHDA, SQIVND (reference sequence). This CDR3 has 14 amino acids. The CDR3 DNA reads as TGTGCCAGTAGTCGACTCGCGGGGGCCAACGTCCTGACTTTC. Protein: CASSRLAGANVLTF.

CDR3 nucleotide sequence: TGCGCCAGCAGTGAGTCGGGACAGGGCGGTACGCAGTATTTT. It specifies CASSESGQGGTQYF. The chain couples TRBV10-1 to TRBJ2-3; 9 positions match TRBD1. CDR3 length: 14 residues. Trimming removed 0 bases from V and 8 bases from J; junction bases left unmatched: 3. Germline CDR1 WNHNN, CDR2 SYGVQD (reference sequence).

V gene TRBV6-6 combines with J gene TRBJ1-3; D remains unclear. V was trimmed by 5 bases and J by 0 bases, leaving 5 bases between them. This CDR3 contains 13 residues. The germline CDR1 and CDR2 sequences are MNHNY and SVGAGI (reference sequence). CDR3 bases: TGTGCCAGCAGTACAATCTCTGGAAACACCATATATTTT. Translated, it gives CASSTISGNTIYF.

The chain combines TRBV7-9 with TRBJ2-7; the D gene is possibly TRBD2 (5 bases). This CDR3 is 13 amino acids long. CDR1 and CDR2 from the germline V gene are SEHNR and FQNEAQ (reference sequence). Trimming removed 5 bases at V and 3 bases at J, with 11 bases between. CDR3 amino acids: CASSVSGNYEQYF. DNA of the CDR3: TGTGCCAGCAGCGTATCCGGGAACTACGAGCAGTACTTC.

The rearrangement joins TRBV10-1 to TRBJ2-1; 13 nucleotides align to TRBD2. CDR1 and CDR2 (germline): WNHNN, SYGVQD (reference sequence). J gave up 9 bases and V 5 bases, and 7 bases lay outside the gene matches. The length of the CDR3 is 15 residues. The CDR3 region has the DNA TGCGCCAGCAGTTCTCGGACTAGCGGGAGTAGTGAGCAGTTCTTC. This translates into CASSSRTSGSSEQFF.

The V and J genes are TRBV28 and TRBJ2-2; D uncertain. The CDR3 covers 13 residues. V lost 7 bases to trimming and J lost 1 base, with 7 bases between them. CDR1 is MDHEN and CDR2 is SYDVKM in the germline V gene. The CDR3: CASTPENTGELFF. The CDR3 DNA is TGTGCCAGCACCCCTGAGAACACCGGGGAGCTGTTTTTT.

This chain connects TRBV6-1 to TRBJ2-7; 7 bases map to TRBD2. The CDR3 is 13 residues long. From germline, CDR1 is MNHNS and CDR2 SASEGT. J was trimmed by 0 bases and V by 8 bases; bases with no gene match: 4. CDR3 sequence (DNA): TGTGCCAGCGGGAGGGACGGCTCCTACGAGCAGTACTTC. It yields the protein CASGRDGSYEQYF.

This sequence joins TRBV5-1 and TRBJ2-2; D not certain. The V gene lost 5 bases and the J gene lost 5 bases, with 16 bases spanning the gap. The CDR3 has 15 amino acids. Germline CDR1 reads SGHRS; CDR2 reads YFSETQ. CDR3 region: CASRATAVGTGELFF. CDR3 DNA sequence: TGCGCCAGCAGAGCTACGGCCGTGGGGACCGGGGAGCTGTTTTTT. Full variable domain (rest looked up from reference TRBV5-1 and TRBJ2-2): KAGVTQTPRYLIKTRGQQVTLSCSPISGHRSVSWYQQTPGQGLQFLFEYFSETQRNKGNFPGRFSGRQFSNSRSEMNVSTLELGDSALYLCASRATAVGTGELFFGEGSRLTVL.

The V gene is TRBV27, the J gene TRBJ1-5, with D uncertain. Trimming stripped 3 bases from V and 0 bases from J, with 9 bases between. The CDR3 length is 15 residues. The germline gives CDR1 MNHEY, CDR2 SMNVEV (reference sequence). Written as DNA, the CDR3 is TGTGCCAGCAGTTTTGCGGCAAATAGCAATCAGCCCCAGCATTTT. It encodes CASSFAANSNQPQHF.

This clone was counted between two and nine times. The chain carries TRBV13 and TRBJ1-2; 8 nucleotides agree with TRBD1. There are 14 residues in the CDR3. Germline lookup yields CDR1 PRHDT and CDR2 FYEKMQ (reference sequence). Trimming cost V 4 bases and J 3 bases; bases outside gene matches: 4. The CDR3 sequence: CASSSKTGDYGYTF. DNA for the CDR3: TGTGCCAGCAGCTCTAAGACAGGGGACTATGGCTACACCTTC. Together with reference TRBV13 and TRBJ1-2, the CDR3 gives the full variable domain: AAGVIQSPRHLIKEKRETATLKCYPIPRHDTVYWYQQGPGQDPQFLISFYEKMQSDKGSIPDRFSAQQFSDYHSELNMSSLELGDSALYFCASSSKTGDYGYTFGSGTRLTVV.

The chain links TRBV6-4 to TRBJ2-6, with 7 bases aligning to TRBD1. CDR1 is MRHNA and CDR2 is SNTAGT in the germline V gene. The ends lost 6 bases at V and 2 bases at J; junction bases unmatched: 4. This CDR3 has 15 amino acids. Here the CDR3 reads CASRHTGAGANVLTF. The CDR3 DNA is TGTGCCAGCAGGCATACAGGGGCTGGGGCCAACGTCCTGACTTTC.

This clone turned up a few times. The rearrangement uses TRBV6-1 and TRBJ1-5; 9 nucleotides align to TRBD1. Germline V gene sequence: CDR1 MNHNS, CDR2 SASEGT. V was pared by 7 bases and J by 2 bases, with 6 bases of the junction left unmatched. CDR3 length equals 15 residues. The CDR3, as DNA: TGTGCCAGCAATGGACAGGGGTCGGGCAATCAGCCCCAGCATTTT. Protein product: CASNGQGSGNQPQHF.

The chain combines TRBV25-1 with TRBJ2-7; no clear D gene. The germline gives CDR1 MGHDK, CDR2 SYGVNS. This CDR3 contains 10 residues. V was cut by 8 bases and J by 2 bases, with 4 bases left in between. CDR3 region: CASGTYEQYF. CDR3 nucleotide sequence: TGTGCCAGCGGAACCTACGAGCAGTACTTC.

The J gene is TRBJ1-2, the V gene TRBV23-1; D is possibly TRBD1 (6 bases). TRBV23-1 is an ORF for which the function is uncertain. Trimming took 4 bases from V and 5 from J, leaving 23 bases between them. CDR3 size: 17 residues. CDR3 bases: TGCGCCAGCAGTCGGGACACCTCGGGACTTGTATGGTATGGCTACACCTTC. Amino acid sequence: CASSRDTSGLVWYGYTF.

The chain is built from TRBV18 and TRBJ2-7; TRBD2 matches at 7 bases. The V gene's germline CDR1 is KGHSH and CDR2 LQKENI. This CDR3 is 18 amino acids long. Trimming cost V 0 bases and J 0 bases; bases outside gene matches: 11. CDR3 region: CASSPPLGLAASSYEQYF. The CDR3 region has the DNA TGTGCCAGCTCACCACCTCTCGGTCTAGCGGCAAGCTCCTACGAGCAGTACTTC.

The J gene is TRBJ2-3, the V gene TRBV7-3; D remains unclear. Germline CDR1 SGHTA, CDR2 FQGTGA. Trimming left V 0 bases short and J 7 bases short, with 14 bases between. CDR3 size: 15 residues. The CDR3 DNA reads TGTGCCAGCAGCTTAACAAGAGATCTGGCTAATACGCAGTATTTT. As protein: CASSLTRDLANTQYF.

This chain connects TRBV30 to TRBJ1-2, with D tentatively TRBD1 (6 bases). Germline V gene sequence: CDR1 GTSNPN, CDR2 SVGIG (reference sequence). This CDR3 has 15 amino acids. The ends were cut back, 4 bases at V and 7 bases at J, with 22 bases in the middle. The CDR3 is CAWTPPLAGAGGYTF. CDR3 DNA sequence: TGTGCCTGGACACCCCCCCTTGCAGGGGCCGGTGGCTACACCTTC.

This chain connects TRBV28 to TRBJ2-7; no definite D call. This CDR3 comprises 11 residues. The germline V gene has CDR1 MDHEN and CDR2 SYDVKM. Trimming took 2 bases from V and 4 from J, leaving 3 bases between them. CDR3 DNA sequence: TGTGCCAGCAGTTTACAGTACGAGCAGTACTTC. This sequence encodes CASSLQYEQYF. The complete variable domain, with remaining parts taken from reference TRBV28 and TRBJ2-7, reads DVKVTQSSRYLVKRTGEKVFLECVQDMDHENMFWYRQDPGLGLRLIYFSYDVKMKEKGDIPEGYSVSREKKERFSLILESASTNQTSMYLCASSLQYEQYFGPGTRLTVT.